Listed here are 16 T cell receptor beta chains from one sample, sequenced in a study of post-analysis software for immune sequencing data. Their antigen targets remain unknown. TCR beta cDNA libraries had unique molecular identifiers. TCRdb processed the PCR reads anew with MiXCR; each CDR3 protein has one entry. The sample lists about 820,000 distinct CDR3 sequences, approximately 53% occurring once. General study findings and limits: Comparison of patients with controls showed about 5 TRBV segments more frequent in patients, TRBV5-6, TRBV5-1 and TRBV20-1 among them.

The sequencing input was blood. The receptors derive from a girl aged 5 to 17 with multiple sclerosis.

The chain joins TRBV10-3 to TRBJ2-3; a possible D gene is TRBD2 (6 bases). The V gene lost 7 bases and the J gene lost 11 bases, with 16 bases spanning the gap. Germline CDR1 and CDR2: ENHRY and SYGVKD. CDR3 size: 12 residues. The CDR3 bases are TGTGCCATCATGCCTTTGGAGGGCGGGCAGTATTTT. Protein product: CAIMPLEGGQYF.

The V gene is TRBV4-2, the J gene TRBJ2-1; D not certain. This CDR3 region has 14 residues. Germline V lookup: CDR1 LGHNA, CDR2 YNFKEQ. V lost 3 bases, J lost 8 bases, and 14 bases lay in between. The CDR3, as DNA: TGTGCCAGCAGCCACGACCGATTGGCCGATGAGCAGTTCTTC. Residues: CASSHDRLADEQFF.

V usage is TRBV10-3 and J usage is TRBJ1-2, with D possibly matching TRBD1 (5 bases). V lost 2 bases and J 3 bases, leaving 22 bases between the germline ends. Germline V gene sequence: CDR1 ENHRY, CDR2 SYGVKD. This CDR3 comprises 18 residues. CDR3 in DNA: TGTGCCATCAGTGAGGTCAGGCAGGGTGCCCCTCGTGACTATGGCTACACCTTC. It encodes CAISEVRQGAPRDYGYTF.

This clonotype was detected only once. This rearrangement joins TRBV2 to TRBJ1-5; D is uncertain. Trimming stripped 6 bases from V and 5 bases from J, with 14 bases between. The CDR3 spans 14 residues. Germline assignment: CDR1 SNHLY and CDR2 FYNNEI. CDR3 amino acids: CASRTPGGHQPQHF. CDR3 DNA: TGTGCCAGCAGGACCCCTGGCGGTCATCAGCCCCAGCATTTT.

Only a few counts were recorded for this clonotype. The J gene is TRBJ1-2, the V gene TRBV29-1; D gene uncertain. V lost 1 base to trimming and J lost 6 bases, with 6 bases between them. Germline loops: CDR1 SQVTM, CDR2 ANQGSEA. This CDR3 has 11 residues. CDR3 nucleotides: TGCAGCGTTGAAGGCAGAAATGGCTACACCTTC. This codes for CSVEGRNGYTF.

This clonotype was counted a few times. The J gene is TRBJ2-4, the V gene TRBV12-3 or TRBV12-4; no reliable D call. With the DNA end fitting TRBJ2-5 better, the J assignment may be wrong. This CDR3 contains 14 residues. The CDR3 DNA is TGTGCCAGCAGTTTGGGCAGGATCGGGGAGACCCAGTACTTC. This gives the protein CASSLGRIGETQYF.

The V call is TRBV7-9, the J call TRBJ1-6; D remains unclear. The CDR3 is made up of 16 amino acids. Germline-derived CDR1 and CDR2 are SEHNR and FQNEAQ (reference sequence). Between the trimmed V and J ends, which lost 5 bases and 3 bases, there was a span of 14 bases. In DNA, the CDR3 is TGTGCCAGCAGCCCGCCCCTCCCGGTCTATAATTCACCCCTCCACTTT. The encoded protein is CASSPPLPVYNSPLHF.

The genes are TRBV7-2 and TRBJ2-1; maybe TRBD1 (5 bases). The germline V gene has CDR1 SGHTA and CDR2 FQGNSA. The ends were cut back, 5 bases at V and 2 bases at J, with 13 bases in the middle. This CDR3 is 15 amino acids long. Here the CDR3 DNA reads TGTGCCAGCAGCCGAAGGGGTGCCCCCTACAATGAGCAGTTCTTC. Protein sequence: CASSRRGAPYNEQFF.

The chain links TRBV14 to TRBJ2-1; 7 bases map to TRBD1. Germline loops: CDR1 SGHDN, CDR2 FVKESK. V shed 4 bases and J 10 bases; nucleotides not matched to a gene: 7. The CDR3 length is 13 residues. The CDR3 here is CASSRITGDEQFF. In DNA, the CDR3 is TGTGCCAGCAGCCGAATCACAGGGGACGAGCAGTTCTTC. Complete variable domain (other parts from reference TRBV14 and TRBJ2-1): EAGVTQFPSHSVIEKGQTVTLRCDPISGHDNLYWYRRVMGKEIKFLLHFVKESKQDESGMPNNRFLAERTGGTYSTLKVQPAELEDSGVYFCASSRITGDEQFFGPGTRLTVL.

The genes are TRBV5-5 and TRBJ2-7, with 9 positions matching TRBD1. CDR3 size: 18 residues. The V gene end was trimmed by 5 bases and the J gene end by 0 bases; junction bases not matched to a gene: 15. From germline, CDR1 is SGHKS and CDR2 YYEKEE (reference sequence). The CDR3 DNA follows: TGTGCCAGCAGGGGGTCGGGACAGGGCCCACTCAGCTCCTACGAGCAGTACTTC. It specifies CASRGSGQGPLSSYEQYF.

The V gene is TRBV7-8, the J gene TRBJ2-1, with 7 nucleotides matching TRBD1. V lost 3 bases, J lost 7 bases, and 9 bases stayed unmatched. The CDR3 has 15 amino acids. Per the germline V gene, CDR1 is SGHVS and CDR2 is FQNEAQ. The CDR3 here is CASSLDPTGDNEQFF. The CDR3 DNA follows: TGTGCCAGCAGCTTGGACCCCACAGGGGATAATGAGCAGTTCTTC.

The V call is TRBV12-3 or TRBV12-4, the J call TRBJ2-5; D unclear. Between the trimmed V and J ends, which lost 6 bases and 0 bases, there was a span of 8 bases. CDR3 length: 13 residues. The DNA of the CDR3 is TGTGCCAGCAGCTGGATCTACCAAGAGACCCAGTACTTC. This codes for CASSWIYQETQYF.

Concerning this clonotype itself: Because the CDR3 is missing its conserved closing phenylalanine or tryptophan, this is likely a read error. The chain has TRBV5-1 and TRBJ2-3; D is perhaps TRBD1 or TRBD2 (5 bases each). V gave up 6 bases and J gave up 0 bases, with 11 bases separating them. From germline, CDR1 is SGHRS and CDR2 YFSETQ. This CDR3 spans 14 amino acids. The CDR3 protein is CASNQGVSTDTQYC. The CDR3 DNA sequence: TGCGCCAGCAATCAGGGAGTTAGCACAGATACGCAGTATTGT.

This rearrangement joins TRBV6-5 to TRBJ2-4, with 8 bases aligning to TRBD1. V gave up 5 bases and J gave up 6 bases; unmatched junction bases: 9. Germline V gene sequence: CDR1 MNHEY, CDR2 SVGAGI. The CDR3 is made up of 15 amino acids. DNA for the CDR3: TGTGCCAGCAGTCCCGACAGGGGTAGAGGAAACATTCAGTACTTC. Translating it yields CASSPDRGRGNIQYF.

This chain uses TRBV29-1 with TRBJ2-5; possibly TRBD1 for D (5 bases). Trimming shortened V by 3 bases and J by 0 bases, and 11 bases separated the two germline ends. This CDR3 spans 14 amino acids. Germline CDR1 and CDR2: SQVTM and ANQGSEA. The CDR3 bases are TGCAGCGTTGAGGACCGGACATACCAAGAGACCCAGTACTTC. This translates into CSVEDRTYQETQYF.

Only a few counts were recorded for this clonotype. The chain recombines TRBV5-6 with TRBJ1-2, with TRBD1 matching over 7 bases. The germline V gene has CDR1 SGHDT and CDR2 YYEEEE. CDR3 size: 13 residues. V dropped 5 bases and J dropped 7; count of bases not matched to a gene: 8. The CDR3 DNA follows: TGTGCCAGCAGTCCTGGGACAGTACGTGGCTACACCTTC. This gives the protein CASSPGTVRGYTF.